One sample yielded the 27 T cell receptor beta chains listed below, sequenced in a study of cytomegalovirus exposure and HLA in healthy donors. The primer mix had 60 Vbeta and 13 Jbeta primers. Clones were read by immunoSEQ multiplex PCR, and TCRdb kept only the in-frame ones, dropping some. The sample holds 55,000 to 70,000 clones; about 73% are singletons and the top ten take 11%. The sample taken for sequencing was PBMCs. Receptor source: a woman in her sixties or seventies in good health and CMV-seropositive.

The chain links TRBV7-6 to TRBJ1-4, with 10 bases aligning to TRBD1. Looked up from germline, CDR1 is SGHVS and CDR2 is FNYEAQ. The CDR3 is 15 residues long. V lost 5 bases to trimming and J lost 7 bases; unmatched junction nucleotides: 7. This CDR3 is CASSPDGTGVEKLFF. The CDR3, as DNA: TGTGCCAGCAGCCCCGACGGGACAGGGGTTGAAAAACTGTTTTTT.

Points on this clone: The same CDR3 also results from other DNA sequences found in this sample. The chain links TRBV30 to TRBJ1-2; a weak D match, TRBD1 (5 bases). Deletions cut 3 bases from V and 8 bases from J, with 13 bases between. Germline CDR1 is GTSNPN and CDR2 is SVGIG (reference sequence). This CDR3 has 12 residues. The CDR3 nucleotides read TGTGCCTGGAGGGTTTCAGGGCTAGGCTACACCTTC. This encodes CAWRVSGLGYTF.

The chain joins TRBV4-1 to TRBJ2-1; 14 bases are shared with TRBD2. V shed 0 bases, J shed 13 bases, and the junction held 2 bases outside the gene matches. Germline V gene sequence: CDR1 MGHRA, CDR2 YSYEKL. This CDR3 contains 14 residues. CDR3 sequence (DNA): TGCGCCAGCAGCCAAGAGACTAGCGGGAGGGAACAGTTCTTC. Translating it yields CASSQETSGREQFF.

This chain joins TRBV7-9 and TRBJ2-7, with 12 bases aligning to TRBD2. V shed 4 bases and J 6 bases; nucleotides not matched to a gene: 7. CDR1 is SEHNR and CDR2 is FQNEAQ in the germline V gene (reference sequence). The CDR3 is 15 residues long. The CDR3 here is CASSYPSGRAGEQYF. The DNA for the CDR3 is TGTGCCAGCAGCTATCCTAGCGGGAGGGCTGGCGAGCAGTACTTC.

This clone was seen only a few times. This chain joins TRBV10-3 and TRBJ2-3; the D gene is possibly TRBD1 (6 bases). The germline V gene encodes CDR1 ENHRY and CDR2 SYGVKD. The V gene lost 10 bases and the J gene lost 0 bases, with 17 bases spanning the gap. This CDR3 region has 15 residues. CDR3 residues: CATQNGQTSTDTQYF. The CDR3 DNA follows: TGTGCCACCCAAAACGGACAGACTAGCACAGATACGCAGTATTTT.

V usage is TRBV5-5 and J usage is TRBJ1-2; D perhaps matches TRBD1 (5 bases). The length of the CDR3 is 13 residues. With 3 bases removed from V and 4 bases from J, the gap between germline ends came to 10 bases. In germline, CDR1 is SGHKS, CDR2 YYEKEE (reference sequence). In DNA, the CDR3 is TGTGCCAGCAGCTCGTCTGACAGCTATGGCTACACCTTC. It codes for CASSSSDSYGYTF.

The V call is TRBV6-1, the J call TRBJ1-4, with 8 bases lining up with TRBD1. Trimming took 10 bases from V and 6 from J; bases not matched to a gene: 7. Germline V gene sequence: CDR1 MNHNS, CDR2 SASEGT. The CDR3 consists of 13 residues. The CDR3: CATGGQGDEKLFF. The CDR3 nucleotides are TGTGCCACCGGAGGACAGGGAGATGAAAAACTGTTTTTT.

This chain connects TRBV6-5 to TRBJ1-3; D is uncertain. Trimming pared 2 bases from V and 3 bases from J, leaving 11 bases between. This CDR3 spans 15 amino acids. CDR1 and CDR2 (germline): MNHEY, SVGAGI. The CDR3 bases are TGTGCCAGCAGTTACATTTCTGGAGGTGGAAACACCATATATTTT. Translation gives CASSYISGGGNTIYF.

The chain carries TRBV4-1 and TRBJ2-7; D is unresolved. Germline values: CDR1 MGHRA, CDR2 YSYEKL. The CDR3 has 15 amino acids. Trimming left V 1 base short and J 3 bases short, with 13 bases between. Written as DNA, the CDR3 is TGCGCCAGCAGCCAAGGACCCGGGTCCAGCTACGAGCAGTACTTC. Protein: CASSQGPGSSYEQYF.

This clone came up once. DNA of the CDR3: TGTGCCAGCTCACGAATGGGACTTTCCAACTCTGGAAACACCATATATTTT. It yields the protein CASSRMGLSNSGNTIYF. The chain recombines TRBV18 with TRBJ1-3; possibly TRBD1 for D (5 bases). The CDR3 is made up of 17 amino acids. V lost 4 bases and J 0 bases, leaving 16 bases between the germline ends. In germline, CDR1 is KGHSH, CDR2 LQKENI.

This sequence joins TRBV7-6 and TRBJ1-1; TRBD1 agrees at 8 bases. The germline V gene has CDR1 SGHVS and CDR2 FNYEAQ. CDR3 length equals 15 residues. The ends lost 5 bases at V and 1 base at J; junction bases unmatched: 6. The CDR3 loop is CASSRGQGGNTEAFF. Written as DNA, the CDR3 is TGTGCCAGCAGCAGAGGACAGGGAGGGAACACTGAAGCTTTCTTT.

This rearrangement joins TRBV10-3 to TRBJ2-3; 7 nucleotides match TRBD2. Germline lookup yields CDR1 ENHRY and CDR2 SYGVKD. This CDR3 spans 15 amino acids. The V and J ends lost 5 bases and 0 bases, in that order; junction bases with no gene match: 5. The CDR3 here is CAISQAGSSTDTQYF. The CDR3 coding sequence is TGTGCCATCAGTCAAGCGGGGTCTAGCACAGATACGCAGTATTTT.

This clone was seen a single time. The chain is built from TRBV2 and TRBJ2-7; TRBD1 aligns across 10 bases. With 6 bases clipped from V and 2 bases from J, the junction kept 4 bases outside the gene matches. The CDR3 runs 14 residues. Germline V gives CDR1 SNHLY, CDR2 FYNNEI. In DNA, the CDR3 is TGTGCCAGCAGCGCCGGGACAGGGGCCTACGAGCAGTACTTC. As protein: CASSAGTGAYEQYF.

The rearrangement uses TRBV19 and TRBJ2-7; 10 positions agree with TRBD1. CDR1 is LNHDA and CDR2 is SQIVND in the germline V gene (reference sequence). J gave up 0 bases and V 6 bases, and 11 bases lay outside the gene matches. The CDR3 consists of 17 residues. The CDR3 loop reads CASSPNRGQGVSYEQYF. The CDR3 nucleotides read TGTGCCAGTAGCCCGAACCGTGGACAGGGGGTCTCCTACGAGCAGTACTTC.

This chain joins TRBV15 and TRBJ1-3; TRBD1 matches 7 bases. The germline V gene has CDR1 LNHNV and CDR2 YYDKDF (reference sequence). The CDR3 runs to 15 residues. J was trimmed by 3 bases and V by 0 bases; bases with no gene match: 2. The CDR3 sequence is CATSRDAGGGNTIYF. The CDR3 bases are TGTGCCACCAGCAGAGATGCAGGGGGTGGAAACACCATATATTTT.

This clone was seen a few times. The chain links TRBV4-1 to TRBJ2-6; TRBD1 aligns across 9 bases. The CDR3 runs 19 residues. Germline-derived CDR1 and CDR2 are MGHRA and YSYEKL. Trimming removed 3 bases from V and 0 bases from J; junction bases left unmatched: 9. CDR3 residues: CASSQLPGTGNSGANVLTF. CDR3 nucleotides: TGCGCCAGCAGCCAGCTACCGGGGACAGGGAACTCTGGGGCCAACGTCCTGACTTTC.

The chain combines TRBV21-1 with TRBJ2-1; the table assigns TRBD1, which was not confirmed against the DNA. TRBV21-1 represents a pseudogene. The length of the CDR3 is 13 residues. The CDR3 is CASSKGQANEQFF. CDR3 sequence (DNA): TGTGCCAGCAGCAAGGGACAGGCAAATGAGCAGTTCTTC.

The rearrangement links TRBV5-6 to TRBJ1-2, with D possibly matching TRBD1 (5 bases). The V end was cut by 5 bases, the J end by 7 bases, with 18 bases between. Germline CDR1 and CDR2: SGHDT and YYEEEE. The CDR3 has 14 residues. Written as DNA, the CDR3 is TGTGCCAGCAGTCTCCAGGGCACCCCGGGTGGCTACACCTTC. This encodes CASSLQGTPGGYTF.

This rearrangement joins TRBV11-2 to TRBJ2-7, with TRBD2 matching 9 bases. Germline-derived CDR1 and CDR2 are SGHAT and FQNNGV. Trimming took 5 bases from V and 6 from J; bases not matched to a gene: 11. The CDR3 is made up of 15 amino acids. As DNA, the CDR3 is TGTGCCAGCAGCCCCAGCGGGGGGCTATCGCGCGAGCAGTACTTC. Its translation: CASSPSGGLSREQYF.

This clone was seen a few times. This chain connects TRBV19 to TRBJ1-1; TRBD1 matches 8 bases. The CDR3 has 15 amino acids. Germline-derived CDR1 and CDR2 are LNHDA and SQIVND (reference sequence). Germline trimming cut 9 bases from V and 0 bases from J; bases unmatched to any gene: 9. The CDR3 DNA sequence: TGTGCCAGCAAAACAGGGGGGAAATTGAACACTGAAGCTTTCTTT. This gives the protein CASKTGGKLNTEAFF.

This clone was counted between two and nine times. This CDR3 is CASSLEGDEKLFF. The CDR3 DNA sequence: TGTGCCAGCAGTTTAGAGGGGGATGAAAAACTGTTTTTT. The chain has TRBV6-5 and TRBJ1-4, with D perhaps matching TRBD1 (6 bases). V lost 4 bases, J lost 6 bases, and 9 bases lay in between. Germline V lookup: CDR1 MNHEY, CDR2 SVGAGI. CDR3 size: 13 residues.

The table lists this clone with a few counts. The rearrangement joins TRBV5-1 to TRBJ2-3; 11 nucleotides match TRBD2. Germline V gene data show CDR1 as SGHRS and CDR2 as YFSETQ. Trimming cost V 2 bases and J 3 bases; bases outside gene matches: 11. The length of the CDR3 is 18 residues. The chain's CDR3 is CASSLDPELAGETDTQYF. CDR3 sequence (DNA): TGCGCCAGCAGCTTAGACCCAGAACTAGCGGGGGAAACAGATACGCAGTATTTT.

The chain combines TRBV11-2 with TRBJ2-7; D possibly corresponds to TRBD1 (6 bases). V dropped 5 bases and J dropped 5 bases, with 19 bases sitting between them. Germline loops: CDR1 SGHAT, CDR2 FQNNGV. The CDR3 has 15 residues. CDR3 region: CASSLLTGKSDEQYF. DNA of the CDR3: TGTGCCAGCAGCCTTCTTACAGGGAAAAGCGACGAGCAGTACTTC. The full variable domain, rest sourced from reference TRBV11-2 and TRBJ2-7, is EAGVAQSPRYKIIEKRQSVAFWCNPISGHATLYWYQQILGQGPKLLIQFQNNGVVDDSQLPKDRFSAERLKGVDSTLKIQPAKLEDSAVYLCASSLLTGKSDEQYFGPGTRLTVT.

The chain has TRBV6-5 and TRBJ2-1, with 8 bases that match TRBD2. Germline lookup yields CDR1 MNHEY and CDR2 SVGAGI. V lost 4 bases to trimming and J lost 5 bases; unmatched junction nucleotides: 7. CDR3 length: 15 residues. The CDR3 protein is CASSLYGGAHNEQFF. Here the CDR3 DNA reads TGTGCCAGCAGTTTATACGGGGGGGCCCACAATGAGCAGTTCTTC.

This chain joins TRBV13 and TRBJ2-5, with 12 positions matching TRBD2. V lost 4 bases, J lost 7 bases, and 4 bases stayed unmatched. Looked up from germline, CDR1 is PRHDT and CDR2 is FYEKMQ (reference sequence). The CDR3 runs to 14 residues. CDR3 residues: CASSSLAGGGTQYF. The DNA of the CDR3 is TGTGCCAGCAGCTCCCTAGCGGGAGGGGGGACCCAGTACTTC.

The genes are TRBV2 and TRBJ2-7, with 8 bases identical to TRBD1. Germline-derived CDR1 and CDR2 are SNHLY and FYNNEI. V was clipped by 6 bases and J by 0 bases; unmatched bases: 19. The CDR3 has 19 residues. The CDR3 nucleotides read TGTGCCAGCAGCCTCCATGGACAGGGTATCGTCCCATCCTCCTACGAGCAGTACTTC. It codes for CASSLHGQGIVPSSYEQYF. The full variable domain, its missing parts supplied by reference TRBV2 and TRBJ2-7, is EPEVTQTPSHQVTQMGQEVILRCVPISNHLYFYWYRQILGQKVEFLVSFYNNEISEKSEIFDDQFSVERPDGSNFTLKIRSTKLEDSAMYFCASSLHGQGIVPSSYEQYFGPGTRLTVT.

The chain employs TRBV7-2 and TRBJ1-2; tentative D call: TRBD1 (5 bases). This CDR3 comprises 15 residues. Trimming cost V 5 bases and J 2 bases, with 15 bases left between them. CDR1 is SGHTA and CDR2 is FQGNSA in the germline V gene. In DNA form, the CDR3 reads TGTGCCAGCAGCCAAGATTGGGGCAGAAACTATGGCTACACCTTC. Translation gives CASSQDWGRNYGYTF.